These 25 T cell receptor beta chains were all obtained from the same sample, sequenced in a study of cytomegalovirus exposure and HLA in healthy donors. The PCR was carried out with 60 Vbeta primers and 13 Jbeta primers. The method was immunoSEQ multiplex PCR; TCRdb's version includes in-frame clones alone and lacks a portion of them. The table has under 95,000 clones, 60% to 85% seen once; the top ten hold roughly 2%. The source material was PBMCs. Receptors originate from a boy younger than 18 in good health and CMV-seronegative.

V is TRBV28 and J is TRBJ2-5; 9 bases match TRBD1. CDR3 size: 15 residues. V trimming: 6 bases; J trimming: 4 bases; junction bases outside the gene matches: 9. CDR1 is MDHEN and CDR2 is SYDVKM in the germline V gene. CDR3 sequence: CASRQSGTGRETQYF. The CDR3 region has the DNA TGTGCCAGCAGACAGTCCGGGACAGGGAGAGAGACCCAGTACTTC.

J is TRBJ2-2 and V is TRBV4-1, with D maybe TRBD1 (5 bases). The CDR3 extends over 16 amino acids. The germline gives CDR1 MGHRA, CDR2 YSYEKL. V was shortened by 4 bases and J by 6 bases, with 18 bases between the two germline ends. The CDR3 loop is CASSPFGTGSAGELFF. CDR3 sequence (DNA): TGCGCCAGCAGCCCCTTCGGAACAGGAAGCGCCGGGGAGCTGTTTTTT.

The CDR3 nucleotides read TGTGCCAGCAGCTTTCATATGGACAGCGTAAAACCCTACGAGCAGTACTTC. It is translated as CASSFHMDSVKPYEQYF. The J gene is TRBJ2-7, the V gene TRBV7-9; tentatively, D is TRBD1 (6 bases). The CDR3 runs to 17 residues. Germline CDR1 SEHNR, CDR2 FQNEAQ (reference sequence). Trimming shortened V by 3 bases and J by 2 bases, and 20 bases separated the two germline ends.

V is TRBV2 and J is TRBJ2-5, with a tentative D call TRBD2 (5 bases). The closer fit of TRBJ2-7 to the DNA end suggests the J call may be wrong. This CDR3 comprises 12 residues. The germline V gene has CDR1 SNHLY and CDR2 FYNNEI. CDR3 DNA sequence: TGTGCCATTGACCTGGCGGGCCACGAGCAGTACTTC. It encodes CAIDLAGHEQYF.

The chain joins TRBV7-3 to TRBJ2-2, with 11 bases fitting TRBD2. Germline V lookup: CDR1 SGHTA, CDR2 FQGTGA. V gave up 4 bases and J gave up 5 bases; unmatched junction bases: 18. The length of the CDR3 is 20 residues. The CDR3 region is CASSSTHPFSGREFTGELFF. CDR3 coding DNA: TGTGCCAGCAGCTCCACACACCCGTTTAGCGGGAGGGAATTTACCGGGGAGCTGTTTTTT.

The chain has TRBV12-1 and TRBJ2-7; the table gives TRBD1 as D, unverified against the DNA. TRBV12-1 is shown as a pseudogene. The CDR3 loop spans 16 amino acids. The CDR3 sequence: CASSPRTGGLIQEQYF. The CDR3, as DNA: TGTGCCAGCAGCCCCCGGACAGGGGGCCTGATACAGGAGCAGTACTTC.

This clone was seen a single time. This chain links TRBV7-3 with TRBJ2-7, with D perhaps TRBD2 (6 bases). The CDR3 totals 16 residues. CDR1 and CDR2 from the germline V gene are SGHTA and FQGTGA. V gave up 2 bases and J gave up 3 bases, with 17 bases separating them. CDR3 residues: CASSLRWSSAIYEQYF. The CDR3 DNA reads TGTGCCAGCAGCTTACGATGGTCTAGCGCAATCTACGAGCAGTACTTC.

The rearrangement uses TRBV4-1 and TRBJ2-7; 10 bases align to TRBD2. CDR1 MGHRA and CDR2 YSYEKL come from the germline V gene. The J segment lost 5 bases and the V segment lost 3 bases, leaving 10 bases of the junction unmatched. The CDR3 covers 16 residues. CDR3 in amino acids: CASSHPTAGGRNEQYF. CDR3 coding DNA: TGCGCCAGCAGCCACCCGACAGCGGGGGGGCGGAACGAGCAGTACTTC.

Here the CDR3 DNA reads TGTGCCAGCAGCTTCGCCAGCGTTAACACTGAAGCTTTCTTT. It is translated as CASSFASVNTEAFF. The chain links TRBV7-2 to TRBJ1-1, with no clear D. The CDR3 is 14 amino acids. V shed 3 bases and J shed 2 bases, with 10 bases lying between them. Germline V gene data show CDR1 as SGHTA and CDR2 as FQGNSA.

The chain couples TRBV7-9 to TRBJ1-1; TRBD1 matches 8 bases. The CDR3 contains 14 residues. Germline trimming cut 1 base from V and 4 bases from J; bases unmatched to any gene: 2. Germline assignment: CDR1 SEHNR and CDR2 FQNEAQ (reference sequence). CDR3 protein: CASSLGTGSTEAFF. In DNA, the CDR3 is TGTGCCAGCAGCTTAGGGACAGGGAGCACTGAAGCTTTCTTT.

The chain carries TRBV30 and TRBJ1-1; D gene ambiguous. Germline V gene sequence: CDR1 GTSNPN, CDR2 SVGIG (reference sequence). Trimming shortened V by 0 bases and J by 4 bases, and 9 bases separated the two germline ends. The length of the CDR3 is 13 residues. The CDR3 DNA follows: TGTGCCTGGAGTGTAACGGGTGGCACTGAAGCTTTCTTT. Its protein is CAWSVTGGTEAFF.

The chain joins TRBV7-9 to TRBJ2-7; TRBD2 matches at 13 bases. CDR1 and CDR2 from the germline V gene are SEHNR and FQNEAQ (reference sequence). After removal of 5 bases from V and 3 bases from J, the junction contained 7 bases not matched to a gene. This CDR3 is built from 16 residues. This chain's CDR3 is CASSPGTSGTFYEQYF. CDR3 nucleotide sequence: TGTGCCAGCAGCCCCGGGACTAGCGGGACCTTCTACGAGCAGTACTTC. The variable domain in full, with the rest retrieved from reference TRBV7-9 and TRBJ2-7, is DTGVSQNPRHKITKRGQNVTFRCDPISEHNRLYWYRQTLGQGPEFLTYFQNEAQLEKSRLLSDRFSAERPKGSFSTLEIQRTEQGDSAMYLCASSPGTSGTFYEQYFGPGTRLTVT.

The CDR3 bases are TGTGCCAGCAACCCCAAGACACAGGGGTGGATGAACACTGAAGCTTTCTTT. Residues: CASNPKTQGWMNTEAFF. The gene calls are TRBV28 and TRBJ1-1; 7 bases agree with TRBD1. The junction had 14 bases not matched to a gene; V was cut back by 7 bases and J by 0 bases. There are 17 residues in the CDR3. CDR1 is MDHEN, CDR2 SYDVKM, per germline.

CDR3 DNA: TGTGCCAGCGCGCAGGGTGGTGGGAATGAGCAGTTCTTC. Translating it yields CASAQGGGNEQFF. The chain couples TRBV27 to TRBJ2-1; D may be TRBD1 (5 bases). V was shortened by 8 bases and J by 7 bases, with 15 bases between the two germline ends. This CDR3 is 13 amino acids long. Germline V gene sequence: CDR1 MNHEY, CDR2 SMNVEV (reference sequence).

This clone appeared a single time. This sequence joins TRBV6-5 and TRBJ1-5, with D possibly matching TRBD1 (5 bases). V was clipped by 1 base and J by 5 bases, with 9 bases between them. The CDR3 has 14 residues. Per the germline V gene, CDR1 is MNHEY and CDR2 is SVGAGI. This CDR3 reads CASSYLGGDQPQHF. CDR3 bases: TGTGCCAGCAGTTACTTGGGGGGAGATCAGCCCCAGCATTTT.

CDR3 amino acids: CASNSGDSNTEAFF. The CDR3 DNA reads as TGTGCCAGCAACAGCGGGGATTCGAACACTGAAGCTTTCTTT. This chain uses TRBV28 with TRBJ1-1; no clear D gene. Trimming took off 7 bases at V and 1 base at J, with 13 bases between the two ends. Per the germline V gene, CDR1 is MDHEN and CDR2 is SYDVKM. The CDR3 consists of 14 residues.

This chain connects TRBV5-1 to TRBJ1-6; 8 nucleotides agree with TRBD1. Losses at the gene ends were 0 bases for V and 9 bases for J; bases not matched to a gene: 14. This CDR3 contains 18 residues. The germline gives CDR1 SGHRS, CDR2 YFSETQ. CDR3 in DNA: TGCGCCAGCAGCTTGGGCTACGGTGTCCGGACAGGGATTTCACCCCTCCACTTT. Translating it yields CASSLGYGVRTGISPLHF.

The table lists this clone with a few counts. The chain employs TRBV10-1 and TRBJ2-3; 9 nucleotides align to TRBD2. This CDR3 is 17 amino acids long. Trimming removed 3 bases from V and 5 bases from J; junction bases left unmatched: 12. The germline CDR1 and CDR2 sequences are WNHNN and SYGVQD (reference sequence). The CDR3 sequence is CASSESETSGLGDTQYF. CDR3 DNA: TGCGCCAGCAGTGAATCCGAGACTAGCGGTCTAGGAGATACGCAGTATTTT.

The chain carries TRBV27 and TRBJ1-2; 9 bases match TRBD1. The CDR3 extends over 14 amino acids. Germline trimming cut 5 bases from V and 8 bases from J; bases unmatched to any gene: 9. Per germline, CDR1 MNHEY and CDR2 SMNVEV (reference sequence). The CDR3 sequence: CASSGMGQGGGYTF. CDR3 DNA sequence: TGTGCCAGCAGTGGCATGGGACAGGGAGGCGGCTACACCTTC.

The V call is TRBV7-9, the J call TRBJ1-1; D not certain. The CDR3 runs 14 residues. V gave up 2 bases and J gave up 1 base, with 8 bases separating them. Looked up from germline, CDR1 is SEHNR and CDR2 is FQNEAQ (reference sequence). In DNA form, the CDR3 reads TGTGCCAGCAGCTTATTTCCCAAGAACACTGAAGCTTTCTTT. It specifies CASSLFPKNTEAFF.

This clone was seen a few times. The chain links TRBV5-6 to TRBJ2-6; the match to TRBD1 covers 8 bases. The CDR3 is 19 amino acids. V lost 3 bases, J lost 2 bases, and 13 bases stayed unmatched. Germline CDR1 is SGHDT and CDR2 is YYEEEE. CDR3 sequence: CASSSDRAFQGAGANVLTF. CDR3 in DNA: TGTGCCAGCAGCTCGGACAGGGCATTCCAAGGTGCTGGGGCCAACGTCCTGACTTTC.

The genes are TRBV28 and TRBJ1-5, with D possibly matching TRBD1 (5 bases). Deletions cut 2 bases from V and 5 bases from J, with 7 bases between. Germline V gene data show CDR1 as MDHEN and CDR2 as SYDVKM. This CDR3 has 13 residues. The CDR3 region has the DNA TGTGCCAGCAGTTTACCCAGGGATCAGCCCCAGCATTTT. Residues: CASSLPRDQPQHF.

The chain recombines TRBV28 with TRBJ1-1; D might be TRBD1 (5 bases). This CDR3 region has 16 residues. V was trimmed by 3 bases and J by 0 bases, leaving 14 bases between them. Germline CDR1 MDHEN, CDR2 SYDVKM. The CDR3 is CASSFRLGTMNTEAFF. In DNA, the CDR3 is TGTGCCAGCAGTTTCAGGCTAGGGACTATGAACACTGAAGCTTTCTTT.

V and J are TRBV30 and TRBJ1-2; TRBD1 matches at 8 bases. This CDR3 is built from 14 residues. Germline V gives CDR1 GTSNPN, CDR2 SVGIG (reference sequence). V lost 7 bases and J lost 4; bases outside the gene matches: 11. CDR3 in amino acids: CASKRSGQGYGYTF. The CDR3 DNA reads TGTGCCTCCAAGCGCTCAGGACAGGGCTATGGCTACACCTTC.

The rearrangement joins TRBV7-9 to TRBJ2-6, with D possibly being TRBD1 (6 bases). There are 19 residues in the CDR3. Germline values: CDR1 SEHNR, CDR2 FQNEAQ (reference sequence). V lost 5 bases and J 3 bases, leaving 23 bases between the germline ends. The CDR3 DNA follows: TGTGCCAGCAGCAACCCCGCCGGAGTCCCAGGGGTTGGGGCCAACGTCCTGACTTTC. It codes for CASSNPAGVPGVGANVLTF.